This entry concerns a single TCR beta chain. There are many counts of this clonotype. The clone's antigen remains unknown. No much larger clone exists at a distance of one base, and base qualities are not known. This specimen comes from a study of blood T cells in healthy people across ages (dated by TCRdb to between 2014 and 2017). About the study as a whole: Template switching captured roughly one uniquely barcoded TCR beta cDNA molecule per two T cells in model experiments. To track age-related changes in TCR beta repertoire diversity, the study relied on deep sequencing normalized with unique cDNA molecular identifiers. The donors were divided into four age groups: young (average around 16 years), middle-aged (over 35), aged (approximately 62) and long-lived (roughly 86). To avoid experimental bias, donors of different ages were randomly spread across the sequencing lanes. Using the same blood draw, the study looked at two additional independent replicas of 1 million unique cDNA reads for two donors, one aged 18 to 30 and the other aged 80 or older. Summary of the overall study and its limitations: Because profiling used bulk unsorted PBMCs, naive and antigen-experienced compartments could not be compared conclusively. Compared with the aged group, the long-lived group had more naive CD4+ T cells, fewer expanded clones and increased TCR diversity, a pattern suggesting age selection. Total diversity estimates from one million sequenced T cells were considered lower bounds and underestimates. A strong correlation was found between observed TCR beta diversity and the percentage of naive T cells measured by flow cytometry. The CMV infection status of donors was not known, potentially confounding age-related changes in expanded clonotypes. As age increased, observed TCR beta diversity per million T cells dropped in a roughly linear way, and a significant reduction was already evident by age about 36.

Donors were a few dozen systemically healthy Caucasian individuals from Russia aged roughly 6 to 95 years. Each donor gave about 11 milliliters of peripheral blood, drawn into EDTA-treated Vacutainer tubes. PBMCs were isolated by Ficoll-Paque density-gradient centrifugation, with at least 6 million obtained per sample. Total RNA was extracted from PBMCs with Trizol reagent, with at least 6 micrograms obtained per sample. For every donor, an aliquot of PBMCs went through flow cytometry to measure the percentages of naive CD45RAhigh/CD27high T cells. The library relied on 5' RACE. Sequencing instrument: Illumina HiSeq 2500. A second PCR of about 7 to 12 cycles was run with a J-beta primer mix and a sample-barcoded 5' primer. A unique molecular identifier was introduced onto each TCR beta cDNA molecule by a template-switch 5' adaptor carrying 12 random nucleotides. At least 2.5 million CDR3-containing paired-end reads were obtained from each sample. First-strand cDNA synthesis was performed from all RNA using the Mint cDNA synthesis kit, with priming by a TRBC-specific oligonucleotide. All cDNA was treated with uracil-DNA glycosylase and then went through a first 18-cycle PCR with the universal primers M1SS and BC2_uni_R. From the authors' description of their analysis: For normalization, 1 million high-quality reads, each with a distinct molecular identifier, were randomly selected from each sample. Reads sharing molecular identifiers were discarded rather than binned into consensus sequences. CDR3 identification, clonotype clustering and error correction used MiTCR with a Q25 quality threshold and the strictest error-elimination algorithm. A nonparametric unseen species model with Euler transformation was used to estimate lower-bound total TCR beta diversity. TCRdb trimmed public reads at Q25 via fastp, called clones via MiXCR and kept in-frame beta chains. Rows matching on CDR3 protein sequence are summarized as one entry with the most common DNA and genes. These V and J calls are TCRdb output, not the study's own analysis. This sample comprises hundreds of thousands of distinct CDR3 sequences, around 28% of them detected only once. Together, the top ten hold around a sixth of the sample.

This TCR derives from a woman aged 80 or older in good health. Sequencing input: blood.

The CDR3 region reads CSAPGQGNTGELFF. The sequenced DNA is TGCAGTGCTCCCGGACAGGGGAACACCGGGGAGCTGTTTTTT. The chain employs TRBV20-1 and TRBJ2-2, with 8 bases matching TRBD1. Ends trimmed: V by 5 bases, J by 1 base; bases unmatched to a gene: 3. CDR1 DFQATT and CDR2 SNEGSKA are derived from the germline V gene (reference sequence). There are 14 amino acids in the CDR3, from cysteine to phenylalanine inclusive. Just CDR3 DNA is preserved here, 42 bases in frame from base 1.